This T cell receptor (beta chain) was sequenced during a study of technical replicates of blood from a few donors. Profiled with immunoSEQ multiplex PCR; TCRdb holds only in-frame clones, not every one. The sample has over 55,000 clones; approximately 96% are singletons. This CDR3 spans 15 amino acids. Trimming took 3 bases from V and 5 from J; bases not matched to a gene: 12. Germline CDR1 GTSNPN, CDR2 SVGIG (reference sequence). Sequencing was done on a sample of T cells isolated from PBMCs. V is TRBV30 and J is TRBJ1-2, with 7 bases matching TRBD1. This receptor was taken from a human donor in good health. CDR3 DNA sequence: TGTGCCTGGAGGAACAGGACAGGTACCTCTTATGGCTACACCTTC. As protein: CAWRNRTGTSYGYTF.